This T cell receptor beta chain was documented in a study of blood T cells in healthy people across ages. Study-level findings and limits: Considered underestimates were the diversity estimates obtained from one million T cells. Per million T cells, TCR beta diversity dropped roughly linearly as age increased. CMV infection status of these donors was not known.

Primed by a sample-barcoded 5' primer and a J-beta primer mix, a second PCR proceeded for roughly 7 to 12 cycles. TCRdb re-analysed the 5' RACE reads in MiXCR, keeping a single row per CDR3 protein. The sample contains roughly 1,800,000 distinct CDR3 sequences, about 49% of which appear only once. As concerns this clonotype: Its matching antigen is unknown.

Donors gave around 9.8 milliliters of peripheral blood apiece. The V end was cut by 2 bases, the J end by 6 bases, with 12 bases between. The length of the CDR3 is 14 residues. Germline CDR1 is MDHEN and CDR2 is SYDVKM. Specimen: blood. This receptor was taken from a woman aged 40 to 50 in good health. V and J are TRBV28 and TRBJ2-3; perhaps TRBD1 as D (5 bases). The CDR3 is CASSLRGGWDTQYF. In nucleotides, the CDR3 is TGTGCCAGCAGTTTAAGGGGCGGATGGGATACGCAGTATTTT.